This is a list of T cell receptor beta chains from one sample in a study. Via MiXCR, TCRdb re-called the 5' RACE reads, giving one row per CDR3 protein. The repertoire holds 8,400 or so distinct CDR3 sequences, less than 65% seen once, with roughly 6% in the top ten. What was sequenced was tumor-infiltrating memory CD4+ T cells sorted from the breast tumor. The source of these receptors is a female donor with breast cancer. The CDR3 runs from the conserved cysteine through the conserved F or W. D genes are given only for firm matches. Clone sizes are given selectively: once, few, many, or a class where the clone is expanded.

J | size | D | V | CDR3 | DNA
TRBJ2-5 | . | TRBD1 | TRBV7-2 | CASSIPGQGETQYF | TGTGCCAGCAGCATTCCGGGACAGGGAGAGACCCAGTACTTC
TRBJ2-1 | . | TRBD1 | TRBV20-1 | CSARDRGQGFAYEQFF | TGCAGTGCTAGAGATCGGGGACAGGGCTTTGCCTATGAGCAGTTCTTC
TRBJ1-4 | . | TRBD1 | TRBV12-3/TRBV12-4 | CASSPRDRESEKLFF | TGTGCCAGCAGCCCCCGGGACAGGGAAAGTGAAAAACTGTTTTTT
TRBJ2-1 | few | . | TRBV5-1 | CASSLGSGLNNEQFF | TGCGCCAGCAGCTTGGGTTCTGGTCTAAACAATGAGCAGTTCTTC
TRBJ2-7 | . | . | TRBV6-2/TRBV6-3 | CASSWRAGLSYEQYF | TGTGCCAGCAGTTGGCGGGCAGGGTTATCCTACGAGCAGTACTTC
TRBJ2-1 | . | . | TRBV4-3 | CASSQTLTSGSPYNEQFF | TGCGCCAGCAGCCAAACCCTCACCTCGGGAAGCCCCTACAATGAGCAGTTCTTC
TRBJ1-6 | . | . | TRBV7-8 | CASSFRLRGSPLYF | TGTGCCAGCAGCTTCCGACTGCGGGGCTCACCCCTCTACTTT
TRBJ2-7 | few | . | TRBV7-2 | CASSLERVYEQYF | TGTGCCAGCAGCTTAGAAAGGGTCTACGAGCAGTACTTC
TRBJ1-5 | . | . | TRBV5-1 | CASSVVQRYQPQHF | TGCGCCAGCAGCGTCGTACAGAGATATCAGCCCCAGCATTTT
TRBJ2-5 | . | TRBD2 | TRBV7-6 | CATSGTSGVQETQYF | TGTGCCACCTCCGGGACTAGCGGGGTCCAAGAGACCCAGTACTTC
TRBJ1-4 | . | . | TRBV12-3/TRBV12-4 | CASSFHREREKLFF | TGTGCCAGCAGTTTTCACAGGGAGCGTGAAAAACTGTTTTTT
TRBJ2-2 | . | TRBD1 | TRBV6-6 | CASSSLFSGQVNTGELFF | TGTGCCAGCAGTTCCCTTTTTTCCGGACAGGTCAACACCGGGGAGCTGTTTTTT
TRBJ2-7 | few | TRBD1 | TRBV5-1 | CASSRGQAGEQYF | TGCGCCAGCAGCCGCGGACAGGCGGGCGAGCAGTACTTC
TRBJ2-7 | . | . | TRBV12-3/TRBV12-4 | CASSLVSGSPPYEQYF | TGTGCCAGCAGTTTAGTGTCGGGCTCACCTCCCTACGAGCAGTACTTC
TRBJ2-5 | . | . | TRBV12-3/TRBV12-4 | CASSHGQGMETQYF | TGTGCCAGCAGCCACGGGCAGGGAATGGAGACCCAGTACTTC
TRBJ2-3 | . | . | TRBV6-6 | CASSYAGLSTDTQYF | TGTGCCAGCAGTTACGCGGGCCTCTCCACAGATACGCAGTATTTT
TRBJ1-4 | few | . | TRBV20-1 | CSASFGGRYEKLFF | TGCAGTGCCTCCTTTGGGGGCCGGTATGAAAAACTGTTTTTT
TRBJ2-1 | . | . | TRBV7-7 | CASSLTGANNEQFF | TGTGCCAGCAGCTTAACAGGAGCCAACAATGAGCAGTTCTTC
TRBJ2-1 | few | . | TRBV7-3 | CASSGTGSLHEQFF | TGTGCCAGCAGTGGGACTGGTTCCCTTCATGAGCAGTTCTTC
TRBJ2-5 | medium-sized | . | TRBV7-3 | CASSLSTLETQYF | TGTGCCAGCAGCTTATCGACGCTTGAGACCCAGTACTTC
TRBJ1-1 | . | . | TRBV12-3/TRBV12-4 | CASSLGGPGTTEAFF | TGTGCCAGCAGTTTGGGGGGCCCTGGTACCACTGAAGCTTTCTTT
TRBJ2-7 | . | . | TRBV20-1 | CSAGSDGAYEQYF | TGCAGTGCTGGCTCGGATGGGGCATACGAGCAGTACTTC
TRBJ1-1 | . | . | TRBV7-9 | CASSWNGDTEAFF | TGTGCCAGCAGCTGGAACGGGGACACTGAAGCTTTCTTT
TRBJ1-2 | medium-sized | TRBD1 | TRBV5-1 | CASSFETGGYGYTF | TGCGCCAGCAGCTTTGAGACAGGGGGCTATGGCTACACCTTC
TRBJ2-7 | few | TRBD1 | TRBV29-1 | CSVPGTGAYEQYF | TGCAGCGTCCCCGGGACAGGAGCCTACGAGCAGTACTTC
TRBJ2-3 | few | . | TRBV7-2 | CASSLKFRVGRTDTQYF | TGTGCCAGCAGCTTGAAATTCAGGGTGGGTCGCACAGATACGCAGTATTTT
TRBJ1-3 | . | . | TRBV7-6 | CASSFGASSSGNTIYF | TGTGCCAGCAGCTTTGGAGCCTCGTCCTCTGGAAACACCATATATTTT
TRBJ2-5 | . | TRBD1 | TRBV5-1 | CASRQNQGAGETQYF | TGCGCCAGCAGACAAAACCAGGGGGCGGGGGAGACCCAGTACTTC
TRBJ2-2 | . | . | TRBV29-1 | CSVRSQGSNTGELFF | TGCAGCGTCCGTTCTCAGGGGTCGAACACCGGGGAGCTGTTTTTT
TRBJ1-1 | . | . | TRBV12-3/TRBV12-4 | CASSRIQEDTEAFF | TGTGCCAGCAGCCGTATACAAGAGGACACTGAAGCTTTCTTT
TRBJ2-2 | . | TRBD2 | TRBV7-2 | CASSLGTSGRGGELFF | TGTGCCAGCAGTTTAGGGACTAGCGGGAGAGGCGGGGAGCTGTTTTTT
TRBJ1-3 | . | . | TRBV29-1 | CSVVISGNTIYF | TGCAGCGTTGTCATCTCTGGAAACACCATATATTTT
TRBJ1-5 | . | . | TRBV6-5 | CASGGWGNQPQHF | TGTGCCAGCGGGGGATGGGGAAATCAGCCCCAGCATTTT
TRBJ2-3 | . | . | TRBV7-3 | CASSLTAASSTDTQYF | TGTGCCAGCAGCTTAACGGCGGCTTCTAGCACAGATACGCAGTATTTT
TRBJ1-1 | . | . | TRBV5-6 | CASTRRNTEAFF | TGTGCCAGCACCAGGCGGAACACTGAAGCTTTCTTT
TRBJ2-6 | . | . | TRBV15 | CATSRHRTSGANVLTF | TGTGCCACCAGCAGACATCGGACGTCTGGGGCCAACGTCCTGACTTTC
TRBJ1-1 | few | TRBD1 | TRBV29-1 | CSGGTGAEAFF | TGCAGCGGAGGGACAGGGGCTGAAGCTTTCTTT
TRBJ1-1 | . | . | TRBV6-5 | CASSTKWGTEAFF | TGTGCCAGCAGTACTAAATGGGGCACTGAAGCTTTCTTT
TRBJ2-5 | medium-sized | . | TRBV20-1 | CSAKEPSRDDEYF | TGCAGTGCTAAGGAACCTAGTCGGGATGACGAGTACTTC
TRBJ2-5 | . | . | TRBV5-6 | CASSLSLQGWQTQYF | TGTGCCAGCAGCTTGAGTCTGCAGGGCTGGCAGACCCAGTACTTC
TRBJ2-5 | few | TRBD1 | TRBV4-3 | CASSQEGGGTQETQYF | TGCGCCAGCAGCCAAGAAGGGGGCGGAACGCAAGAGACCCAGTACTTC
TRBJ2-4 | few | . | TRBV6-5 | CASSDGLAKNIQYF | TGTGCCAGCAGCGACGGCCTAGCCAAAAACATTCAGTACTTC
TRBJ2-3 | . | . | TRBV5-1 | CASSFPGDTDTQYF | TGCGCCAGCAGCTTTCCCGGTGACACAGATACGCAGTATTTT
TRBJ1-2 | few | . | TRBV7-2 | CASSLGLGRAGLGYTF | TGTGCCAGCAGCTTAGGGTTAGGCAGGGCCGGTCTTGGCTACACCTTC
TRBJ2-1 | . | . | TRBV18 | CASSPPNFRASYNEQFF | TGTGCCAGCTCACCGCCGAACTTCCGGGCCTCCTACAATGAGCAGTTCTTC
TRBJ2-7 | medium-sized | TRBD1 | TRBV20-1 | CSAPGTGGFYYEQYF | TGCAGTGCTCCTGGGACAGGGGGATTCTATTACGAGCAGTACTTC
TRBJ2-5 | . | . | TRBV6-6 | CASTQGGTLGGETQYF | TGTGCCAGCACCCAAGGAGGGACTTTAGGGGGTGAGACCCAGTACTTC
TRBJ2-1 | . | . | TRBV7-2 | CASSLVLAHRGQFF | TGTGCCAGCAGCTTAGTACTAGCTCATAGGGGGCAGTTCTTC
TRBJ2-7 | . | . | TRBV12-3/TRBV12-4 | CASSRDTSYEQYF | TGTGCCAGCAGCCGCGACACCTCCTACGAGCAGTACTTC
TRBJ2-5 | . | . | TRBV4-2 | CASSQEGIQETQYF | TGTGCCAGCAGCCAAGAGGGGATACAAGAGACCCAGTACTTC
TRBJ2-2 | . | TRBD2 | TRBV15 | CPTSFRGLAGTNTGELFF | TGTCCCACCAGCTTCAGGGGACTAGCGGGAACGAACACCGGGGAGCTGTTTTTT
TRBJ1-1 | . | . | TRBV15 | CATSRDLIGGEAFF | TGTGCCACCAGCAGAGATCTAATTGGGGGTGAAGCTTTCTTT
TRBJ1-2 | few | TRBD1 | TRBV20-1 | CSASVPGTGYGYTF | TGCAGTGCTAGCGTCCCCGGGACAGGGTATGGCTACACCTTC
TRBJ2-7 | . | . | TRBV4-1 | CASSQVSGTSTYEQYF | TGCGCCAGCAGCCAAGTCAGTGGGACATCCACCTACGAGCAGTACTTC
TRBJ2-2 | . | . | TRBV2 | CASSAEDTPLGGELFF | TGTGCCAGCAGTGCGGAGGACACCCCCTTAGGCGGGGAGCTGTTTTTT
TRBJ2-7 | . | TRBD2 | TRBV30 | CAWSAGGAYEQYF | TGTGCCTGGTCTGCGGGAGGCGCCTACGAGCAGTACTTC
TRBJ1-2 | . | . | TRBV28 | CANSLDPRLGGYTF | TGTGCCAACAGTTTAGATCCGCGCTTGGGTGGCTACACCTTC
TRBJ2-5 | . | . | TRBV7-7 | CASSGQGLQETQYF | TGTGCCAGCAGCGGGCAGGGACTGCAAGAGACCCAGTACTTC
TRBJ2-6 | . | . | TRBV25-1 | CASSEEAGANVLTF | TGTGCCAGCAGTGAAGAGGCGGGGGCCAACGTCCTGACTTTC